This T cell receptor (beta chain) stems from a study of cytomegalovirus exposure and HLA in healthy donors. Regarding the study as a whole: Researchers left out some V segments, among them TRBV6-2 and TRBV6-3, as indistinguishable. Roughly uniform depth of sequencing across donors was assumed in presence/absence analyses.

Both 60 Vbeta primers and 13 Jbeta primers went into the PCR. Profiled with immunoSEQ multiplex PCR; TCRdb holds only in-frame clones, not every one. The table lists about 190,000 clones, around 83% of them singletons. Comments on this clone: Its antigen is undetermined.

Deletions cut 0 bases from V and 2 bases from J, with 8 bases between. This CDR3 spans 15 amino acids. Germline CDR1 reads LGHNA; CDR2 reads YSLEER. The sample taken for sequencing was PBMCs. This receptor was obtained from a woman in her thirties or forties in good health and CMV-seronegative. This chain uses TRBV4-3 with TRBJ2-1; possible D gene TRBD2, 6 bases. CDR3 DNA sequence: TGCGCCAGCAGCCAAGAGCGGGACCCCTACAATGAGCAGTTCTTC. As protein: CASSQERDPYNEQFF.